This TCR beta chain was captured in a study of shared clonotypes between healthy human individuals. V lost 6 bases to trimming and J lost 3 bases, with 13 bases between them. CDR3 size: 13 residues. Germline V gene lookup returns CDR1 SQVTM and CDR2 ANQGSEA. The naive CD8 population came from CD45RO-negative cells selected for CCR7, without terminally differentiated effector memory CD45RA+ cells. TCRdb's table, derived via immunoSEQ multiplex PCR, lists solely in-frame clones and lacks some. The sample shows fewer than 850,000 clones, just over 95% of them seen only once. Study results and caveats: Few donors limited the genetic and exposure-history diversity represented. Generally, estimated richness proved larger in naive subsets than it did in memory subsets. Incomplete sequencing of sorted subsets was indicated by rarefaction despite large depth.

Turning to this clone: Its specificity is unknown.

The source material was naive CD8+ T cells sorted from blood. This receptor was identified in a young man in good health. This rearrangement joins TRBV29-1 to TRBJ2-3, with no clear D. In DNA form, the CDR3 reads TGCAGCGTCGGCTTTAGTGGGACAGATACGCAGTATTTT. It is translated as CSVGFSGTDTQYF.